This T cell receptor beta chain derives from a study of T cell changes during pregnancy in multiple sclerosis. Here immunoSEQ multiplex PCR was the method, and the copy in TCRdb shows in-frame clones only, minus some. The sample has 100,000 or so clones, about 90% seen once. This sample comprised peripheral blood, obtained in the second trimester of pregnancy. The sequence came from a female donor with multiple sclerosis, enrolled in a pregnancy study.

The CDR3 loop reads CASRPADRAGEQYF. The CDR3 DNA is TGTGCCAGCAGACCCGCGGACAGGGCGGGCGAGCAGTACTTC. This chain connects TRBV7-9 to TRBJ2-7; 8 bases line up with TRBD1. The CDR3 loop spans 14 amino acids. The ends lost 6 bases at V and 6 bases at J; junction bases unmatched: 10. Germline CDR1 and CDR2: SEHNR and FQNEAQ (reference sequence). Complete variable domain (other parts from reference TRBV7-9 and TRBJ2-7): DTGVSQNPRHKITKRGQNVTFRCDPISEHNRLYWYRQTLGQGPEFLTYFQNEAQLEKSRLLSDRFSAERPKGSFSTLEIQRTEQGDSAMYLCASRPADRAGEQYFGPGTRLTVT.